These 5 T cell receptor beta chains were sequenced from one sample in a study of T-cell reconstitution after alpha-beta-depleted transplantation in children listed by TCRdb under 2016. The treatment or condition label on this specimen signifies: allogeneic hematopoietic cell transplantation with graft depleted of TCRalphabeta T cells and CD19 B cells. Libraries were constructed by PCR. Sequenced using an Illumina HiSeq 2500. TCR library preparation used molecular barcoding, with unique molecular identifiers applied to normalize quantification of the TCRbeta repertoire. TCRdb reanalyzed the raw reads on its own, using fastp at Q25 for trimming and MiXCR for clone calling, and kept in-frame beta chains. One record per CDR3 amino acid sequence lists the most common genes and DNA. Within this sample are over 150,000 distinct CDR3 sequences, with 5% to 7.5% of them counted one time only. Together, the top ten hold 4.5% of the sample.

The sequencing here drew on PBMCs, taken before TCRalphabeta/CD19-depleted stem cell transplant. The receptor source for this set is a girl under three years old with combined immunodeficiency, due to receive a stem cell transplant.

This clonotype came up a few times. The chain has TRBV7-3 and TRBJ2-5, with TRBD1 matching over 9 bases. This CDR3 is built from 14 residues. The V segment lost 5 bases and the J segment 5 bases; nucleotides outside the gene matches: 6. Germline V gives CDR1 SGHTA, CDR2 FQGTGA. Here the CDR3 DNA reads TGTGCCAGCAGCCCCGGGACAGGGAAGGAGACCCAGTACTTC. Amino acids: CASSPGTGKETQYF.

This clonotype appeared many times. The chain is built from TRBV4-3 and TRBJ2-1; the match to TRBD2 covers 10 bases. The germline V gene encodes CDR1 LGHNA and CDR2 YSLEER. The V and J ends lost 2 bases and 7 bases, in that order; junction bases with no gene match: 8. This CDR3 spans 16 amino acids. The CDR3 loop reads CASSQQSGGAQNEQFF. The CDR3 DNA reads TGCGCCAGCAGCCAACAAAGCGGGGGGGCCCAAAATGAGCAGTTCTTC.

This clonotype was detected many times. This chain connects TRBV7-8 to TRBJ2-5; D might be TRBD2 (6 bases). V was pared by 0 bases and J by 4 bases, with 12 bases between. Germline-derived CDR1 and CDR2 are SGHVS and FQNEAQ. This CDR3 spans 15 amino acids. CDR3 sequence: CASSLAGLVGETQYF. In DNA form, the CDR3 reads TGTGCCAGCAGCTTAGCGGGACTTGTTGGAGAGACCCAGTACTTC.

In this sample, this clonotype turned up many times. The chain couples TRBV5-6 to TRBJ2-1, with D unclear. CDR3 length equals 13 residues. From germline, CDR1 is SGHDT and CDR2 YYEEEE. V was clipped by 3 bases and J by 5 bases, with 9 bases between them. The CDR3 loop reads CASSSSSDNEQFF. Written as DNA, the CDR3 is TGTGCCAGCAGCTCGTCGAGTGACAATGAGCAGTTCTTC.

This clonotype was seen ten or more times. CDR3 DNA sequence: TGTGCCAGCAGCCTACAGGGGGCTTTTGGCTACACCTTC. Translated, it gives CASSLQGAFGYTF. This sequence joins TRBV14 and TRBJ1-2, with 9 bases aligning to TRBD1. The germline V gene has CDR1 SGHDN and CDR2 FVKESK. Trimming removed 4 bases from V and 7 bases from J; junction bases left unmatched: 4. This CDR3 region has 13 residues.